This TCR beta chain is from a study of cytotoxic CD8 clonotypes in ibrutinib-treated CLL. Broader study findings: Against age-matched healthy donors, baseline clonality ran higher and tracked circulating CD8+ T-cell counts.

Profiled with immunoSEQ multiplex PCR; TCRdb holds only in-frame clones, not every one. The sample carries about 130,000 clones, around 80% recorded once. Of note for this clone: Its antigen is as yet unknown.

V shed 3 bases, J shed 2 bases, and the junction held 4 bases outside the gene matches. This CDR3 has 15 amino acids. Germline V gene data show CDR1 as MNHEY and CDR2 as SMNVEV (reference sequence). The receptor was isolated from a human donor with chronic lymphocytic leukemia. Material: PBMCs, obtained after 12 months of ibrutinib treatment. The chain uses TRBV27 and TRBJ2-7, with 10 bases aligning to TRBD1. This chain's CDR3 is CASSFTGTGAYEQYF. The DNA for the CDR3 is TGTGCCAGCAGTTTCACCGGGACAGGGGCCTACGAGCAGTACTTC.